Presented here are 11 T cell receptor beta chains from one specimen sequenced in a study of regulatory T cells in long-lasting Graves disease. In building TCR beta libraries, iRepertoire HTBI primers were used together with Arm-PCR of CDR3 regions. Via MiXCR, TCRdb re-called the multiplex PCR reads, giving one row per CDR3 protein. The sample has 450,000 to 600,000 distinct CDR3 sequences, around 15% seen once. The time point denotes: newly diagnosed GD, antithyroid drugs for less than 3 months. PBMC RNA served as the TCR library source. These data also formed part of another study, on T cells in Graves' hyperthyroidism and ophthalmopathy.

Sequencing used peripheral blood mononuclear cells (PBMCs), obtained at new diagnosis, from a patient treated with antithyroid drugs. These receptors were collected from a man in his forties with Graves disease.

This clonotype was observed many times. Sequence at one end of the junction differs from germline and may be a read error. CDR3 amino acids: CSRRDREGNEQFF. Written as DNA, the CDR3 is TGCTCCCGCCGGGACAGGGAAGGCAATGAGCAGTTCTTC. This chain links TRBV7-2 with TRBJ2-1; 9 bases line up with TRBD1. The CDR3 extends over 13 amino acids. The germline gives CDR1 SGHTA, CDR2 FQGNSA.

This chain links TRBV20-1 with TRBJ2-2; D may be TRBD2 (5 bases). CDR1 is DFQATT and CDR2 is SNEGSKA in the germline V gene (reference sequence). The CDR3 spans 13 residues. Trimming removed 6 bases from V and 6 bases from J, with 14 bases in between. The CDR3: CSATRGGAGELFF. CDR3 nucleotide sequence: TGCAGTGCCACCCGTGGAGGCGCCGGGGAGCTGTTTTTT.

The chain recombines TRBV5-4 with TRBJ2-3, with 9 positions matching TRBD2. Trimming at V came to 4 bases and at J to 1 base, leaving 7 bases not matched to a gene. The CDR3 extends over 16 amino acids. Germline-derived CDR1 and CDR2 are SGHNT and YYREEE (reference sequence). The CDR3 sequence: CASSSRTSEGTDTQYF. CDR3 in DNA: TGTGCCAGCAGCAGCCGGACTAGCGAAGGCACAGATACGCAGTATTTT.

This clonotype was recorded a few times. Being one base from a much bigger clone, this may be a read error. The chain joins TRBV28 to TRBJ2-1; tentatively, D is TRBD1 (6 bases). The CDR3 runs 15 residues. Germline lookup yields CDR1 MDHEN and CDR2 SYDVKM. The CDR3 nucleotides read TGTGCCAGCACCCTAGACAGGAGCTCCTGCAATGAGCAGTTCTTC. This gives the protein CASTLDRSSCNEQFF.

The chain recombines TRBV5-1 with TRBJ2-7; the match to TRBD1 covers 10 bases. V trimming: 3 bases; J trimming: 7 bases; junction bases outside the gene matches: 7. Germline values: CDR1 SGHRS, CDR2 YFSETQ. The CDR3 totals 14 residues. The DNA for the CDR3 is TGCGCCAGCAGCTCCCGGACAGGGGGATTTGAGCAGTACTTC. The encoded protein is CASSSRTGGFEQYF.

This clonotype was found many times. The gene calls are TRBV5-1 and TRBJ1-1, with D tentatively TRBD1 (6 bases). The CDR3 runs 15 residues. CDR1 SGHRS and CDR2 YFSETQ come from the germline V gene. Deletions cut 4 bases from V and 3 bases from J, with 16 bases between. In DNA, the CDR3 is TGCGCCAGCAGCCCCCTGAGGGGGGGTTACACTGAAGCTTTCTTT. This encodes CASSPLRGGYTEAFF.

V is TRBV24-1 and J is TRBJ2-1; 8 bases agree with TRBD2. The CDR3 runs to 12 residues. V gave up 7 bases and J gave up 13 bases; unmatched junction bases: 8. CDR1 is KGHDR and CDR2 is SFDVKD in the germline V gene. CDR3 residues: CATRGVAGTQFF. Here the CDR3 DNA reads TGTGCCACCAGAGGGGTAGCGGGGACCCAGTTCTTC.

At least ten counts were recorded for this clonotype. The chain has TRBV11-2 and TRBJ1-6; perhaps TRBD1 as D (5 bases). Germline V gene data show CDR1 as SGHAT and CDR2 as FQNNGV. V was shortened by 4 bases and J by 8 bases, with 18 bases between the two germline ends. The CDR3 is 16 amino acids. Here the CDR3 reads CASSSITGTGDSPLHF. The CDR3 nucleotides read TGTGCCAGCAGCTCTATTACCGGGACGGGGGATTCACCCCTCCACTTT.

This clonotype was detected ten times or more. J is TRBJ2-3 and V is TRBV12-3 or TRBV12-4; D might be TRBD1 (6 bases). Trimming pared 6 bases from V and 1 base from J, leaving 17 bases between. This CDR3 is 16 amino acids long. Here the CDR3 reads CASSPEQGWGTDTQYF. CDR3 nucleotide sequence: TGTGCCAGCAGCCCAGAACAGGGTTGGGGCACAGATACGCAGTATTTT.

The J gene is TRBJ1-1, the V gene TRBV28, with D unresolved. Trimming removed 5 bases from V and 8 bases from J, with 27 bases in between. The germline V gene encodes CDR1 MDHEN and CDR2 SYDVKM. This CDR3 is built from 17 residues. This chain's CDR3 is CASSRPNFPGFGGEAFF. CDR3 bases: TGTGCCAGCAGTCGGCCAAATTTCCCGGGTTTCGGAGGGGAAGCTTTCTTT.

This clonotype has more than one count but fewer than ten. This chain joins TRBV7-2 and TRBJ1-2, with D uncertain. V was cut by 4 bases and J by 3 bases, with 9 bases left in between. Germline CDR1 reads SGHTA; CDR2 reads FQGNSA. This CDR3 comprises 13 residues. The CDR3 DNA follows: TGTGCCAGCAGCTCCCGAATGGACTATGGCTACACCTTC. Its translation: CASSSRMDYGYTF.